These 15 T cell receptor beta chains were sequenced from one sample in a study of post-analysis software for immune sequencing data. General study points: Patients had higher frequencies than controls of a few TRBV segments, including TRBV5-6, TRBV5-1 and TRBV20-1.

Their specific antigens are unknown. cDNA libraries for TCR beta contained unique molecular identifiers. TCRdb recomputed calls from the PCR reads with MiXCR, one row per CDR3 protein. The data show hundreds of thousands of distinct CDR3 sequences, roughly three fifths seen once. The material sequenced was blood. The origin of the receptors is a girl aged 2 to 10 with multiple sclerosis.

The gene calls are TRBV29-1 and TRBJ2-5, with D maybe TRBD2 (7 bases). V dropped 4 bases and J dropped 5 bases, with 14 bases sitting between them. Germline lookup yields CDR1 SQVTM and CDR2 ANQGSEA. The CDR3 is made up of 13 amino acids. This CDR3 reads CSVGGGARETQYF. CDR3 DNA sequence: TGCAGCGTTGGTGGGGGGGCCCGGGAGACCCAGTACTTC.

This clonotype has only a few counts. The gene calls are TRBV7-9 and TRBJ2-1; TRBD1 might be the D (5 bases). Trimming shortened V by 2 bases and J by 0 bases, and 14 bases separated the two germline ends. This CDR3 comprises 17 residues. Germline V gives CDR1 SEHNR, CDR2 FQNEAQ (reference sequence). CDR3 sequence reads: CASSLPAQDRSYNEQFF. The CDR3 DNA is TGTGCCAGCAGCTTACCCGCACAGGACCGCTCCTACAATGAGCAGTTCTTC.

The chain employs TRBV10-3 and TRBJ2-1; 7 nucleotides agree with TRBD2. The CDR3 is 17 residues long. V lost 3 bases to trimming and J lost 0 bases; unmatched junction nucleotides: 8. Germline-derived CDR1 and CDR2 are ENHRY and SYGVKD. Written as DNA, the CDR3 is TGTGCCATCAGTGACCTAGGACTAGTTCGCTCCTACAATGAGCAGTTCTTC. Protein sequence: CAISDLGLVRSYNEQFF.

The genes are TRBV6-1 and TRBJ2-5; 11 nucleotides match TRBD1. Germline trimming cut 6 bases from V and 7 bases from J; bases unmatched to any gene: 7. The CDR3 length is 14 residues. Germline values: CDR1 MNHNS, CDR2 SASEGT. DNA of the CDR3: TGTGCCAGCAGGGACAGGGGGCAAGGGGGGACCCAGTACTTC. The encoded protein is CASRDRGQGGTQYF.

This clonotype was counted between two and nine times. This rearrangement joins TRBV20-1 to TRBJ2-3, with a possible D match to TRBD2 (5 bases). CDR3 size: 12 residues. Germline V CDR1 and CDR2: DFQATT, SNEGSKA (reference sequence). V was cut by 6 bases and J by 6 bases, with 13 bases left in between. For the CDR3, the DNA is TGCAGTGCCCGAGGGCCCGAGGATACGCAGTATTTT. Its protein product is CSARGPEDTQYF.

In this sample, this clonotype turned up a few times. This chain links TRBV7-3 with TRBJ2-1; 7 nucleotides line up with TRBD2. The V and J ends lost 3 bases and 4 bases, in that order; junction bases with no gene match: 9. The CDR3 loop spans 16 amino acids. Looked up from germline, CDR1 is SGHTA and CDR2 is FQGTGA. The DNA for the CDR3 is TGTGCCAGCAGCTTCCCAAAGGGAGGGAAATACAATGAGCAGTTCTTC. Protein sequence: CASSFPKGGKYNEQFF.

The chain employs TRBV20-1 and TRBJ1-1; perhaps TRBD1 as D (5 bases). Germline V gives CDR1 DFQATT, CDR2 SNEGSKA (reference sequence). This CDR3 spans 11 amino acids. Trimming left V 5 bases short and J 7 bases short, with 11 bases between. CDR3 protein: CSALSQVEAFF. DNA of the CDR3: TGCAGTGCTTTATCACAGGTTGAAGCTTTCTTT.

The J gene is TRBJ1-5, the V gene TRBV27; D gene ambiguous. Germline V lookup: CDR1 MNHEY, CDR2 SMNVEV (reference sequence). Trimming took 0 bases from V and 1 from J, leaving 4 bases between them. CDR3 size: 14 residues. The CDR3 DNA sequence: TGTGCCAGCAGTTTATCGCGCAGCAATCAGCCCCAGCATTTT. Translating it yields CASSLSRSNQPQHF.

The chain recombines TRBV20-1 with TRBJ2-1; tentatively, D is TRBD2 (6 bases). V shed 5 bases and J shed 1 base, with 12 bases lying between them. Germline V gene sequence: CDR1 DFQATT, CDR2 SNEGSKA (reference sequence). The length of the CDR3 is 14 residues. CDR3 in DNA: TGCAGTGCTCGCTTGCTAGCGTCCTACAATGAGCAGTTCTTC. Residues: CSARLLASYNEQFF.

CDR3 amino acids: CASSSDREDQPQHF. CDR3 in DNA: TGTGCCAGCAGTTCGGACAGGGAGGACCAGCCCCAGCATTTT. J is TRBJ1-5 and V is TRBV12-3 or TRBV12-4, with 8 bases that match TRBD1. Germline trimming cut 4 bases from V and 7 bases from J; bases unmatched to any gene: 6. The CDR3 sequence is 14 residues long.

The gene calls are TRBV11-2 and TRBJ2-3, with D perhaps assigned TRBD1 or TRBD2 (5 bases each). The CDR3 extends over 16 amino acids. V was pared by 1 base and J by 7 bases, with 18 bases between. Looked up from germline, CDR1 is SGHAT and CDR2 is FQNNGV. As DNA, the CDR3 is TGTGCCAGCAGCTTAGGGAGGCAGGGAACGTGGAATACGCAGTATTTT. It translates to CASSLGRQGTWNTQYF.

The rearrangement uses TRBV27 and TRBJ1-2; D remains ambiguous. This CDR3 is built from 13 residues. The germline V and J ends were trimmed by 8 bases and 5 bases, with 15 bases remaining between them. Germline V gives CDR1 MNHEY, CDR2 SMNVEV (reference sequence). DNA for the CDR3: TGTGCCAGCGGACCGAGGATGGTGTATGGCTACACCTTC. It yields the protein CASGPRMVYGYTF.

The table lists this clonotype with a few counts. The J gene is TRBJ2-7, the V gene TRBV7-6, with D unresolved. The CDR3 is 14 amino acids. The V end lost 1 base, the J end lost 2 bases, and 9 bases lay between the germline ends. Germline-derived CDR1 and CDR2 are SGHVS and FNYEAQ. CDR3 DNA: TGTGCCAGCAGCTTAGAGGCTACTACCTACGAGCAGTACTTC. Its translation is CASSLEATTYEQYF. The entire variable domain, with the rest obtained from reference TRBV7-6 and TRBJ2-7, is as follows: GAGVSQSPRYKVTKRGQDVALRCDPISGHVSLYWYRQALGQGPEFLTYFNYEAQQDKSGLPNDRFSAERPEGSISTLTIQRTEQRDSAMYRCASSLEATTYEQYFGPGTRLTVT.

The chain combines TRBV4-3 with TRBJ1-4, with a possible D match to TRBD1 (5 bases). The CDR3 consists of 14 residues. V was shortened by 4 bases and J by 8 bases, with 14 bases between the two germline ends. Germline CDR1 and CDR2: LGHNA and YSLEER. This CDR3 is CASSPYPGREKLFF. CDR3 coding DNA: TGCGCCAGCAGCCCTTATCCAGGGAGGGAAAAACTGTTTTTT.

The J gene is TRBJ1-2, the V gene TRBV13, with D perhaps TRBD1 (5 bases). The CDR3 runs 17 residues. The V gene lost 2 bases and the J gene lost 2 bases, with 18 bases spanning the gap. CDR1 PRHDT and CDR2 FYEKMQ come from the germline V gene (reference sequence). In DNA form, the CDR3 reads TGTGCCAGCAGCTTATGGGGCGAGGAAATAAGGAACTATGGCTACACCTTC. It translates to CASSLWGEEIRNYGYTF.